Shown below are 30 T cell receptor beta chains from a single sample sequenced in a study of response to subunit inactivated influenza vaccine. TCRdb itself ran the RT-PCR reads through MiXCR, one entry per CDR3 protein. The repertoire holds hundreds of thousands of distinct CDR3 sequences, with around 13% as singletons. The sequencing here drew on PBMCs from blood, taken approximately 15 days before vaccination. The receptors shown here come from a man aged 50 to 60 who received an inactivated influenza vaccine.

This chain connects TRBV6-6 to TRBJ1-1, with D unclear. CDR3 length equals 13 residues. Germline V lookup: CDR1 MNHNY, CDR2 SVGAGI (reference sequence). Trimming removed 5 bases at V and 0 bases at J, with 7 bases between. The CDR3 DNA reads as TGTGCCAGCAGTCATACATTGAACACTGAAGCTTTCTTT. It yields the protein CASSHTLNTEAFF.

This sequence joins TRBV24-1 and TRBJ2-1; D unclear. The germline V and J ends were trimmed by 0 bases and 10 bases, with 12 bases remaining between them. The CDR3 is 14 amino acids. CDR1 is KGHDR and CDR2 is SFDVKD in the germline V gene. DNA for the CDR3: TGTGCCACCAGTGATTTGCGGGCGGCCCGAGAGCAGTTCTTC. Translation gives CATSDLRAAREQFF.

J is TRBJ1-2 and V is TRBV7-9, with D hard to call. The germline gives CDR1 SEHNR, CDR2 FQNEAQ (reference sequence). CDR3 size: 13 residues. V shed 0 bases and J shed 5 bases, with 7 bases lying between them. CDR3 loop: CASSLAGMYGYTF. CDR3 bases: TGTGCCAGCAGCTTAGCGGGGATGTATGGCTACACCTTC.

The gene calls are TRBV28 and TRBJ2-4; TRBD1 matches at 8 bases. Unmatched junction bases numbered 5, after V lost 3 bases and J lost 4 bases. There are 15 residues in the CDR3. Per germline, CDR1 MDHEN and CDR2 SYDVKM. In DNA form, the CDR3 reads TGTGCCAGCAGTTTCGGACAGGGAGGAAAAAACATTCAGTACTTC. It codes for CASSFGQGGKNIQYF.

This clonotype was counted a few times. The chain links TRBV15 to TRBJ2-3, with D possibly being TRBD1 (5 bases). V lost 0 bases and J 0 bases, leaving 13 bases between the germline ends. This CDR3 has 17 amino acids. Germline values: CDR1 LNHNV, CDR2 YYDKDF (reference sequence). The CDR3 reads CATSRDHNRKSTDTQYF. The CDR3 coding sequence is TGTGCCACCAGCAGAGACCATAACAGGAAGAGCACAGATACGCAGTATTTT.

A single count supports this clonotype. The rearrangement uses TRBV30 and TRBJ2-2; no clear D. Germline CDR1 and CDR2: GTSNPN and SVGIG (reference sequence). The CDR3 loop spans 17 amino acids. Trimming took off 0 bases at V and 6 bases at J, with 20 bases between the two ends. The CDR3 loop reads CAWSVRSGHKGSGELFF. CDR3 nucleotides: TGTGCCTGGAGTGTAAGGTCAGGCCATAAGGGTTCCGGGGAGCTGTTTTTT. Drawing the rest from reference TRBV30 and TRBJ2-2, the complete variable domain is SQTIHQWPATLVQPVGSPLSLECTVEGTSNPNLYWYRQAAGRGLQLLFYSVGIGQISSEVPQNLSASRPQDRQFILSSKKLLLSDSGFYLCAWSVRSGHKGSGELFFGEGSRLTVL.

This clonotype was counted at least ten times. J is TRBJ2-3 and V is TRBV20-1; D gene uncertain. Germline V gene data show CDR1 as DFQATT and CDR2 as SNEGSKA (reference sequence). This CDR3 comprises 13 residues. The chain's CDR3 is CKLGPELTDTQYF. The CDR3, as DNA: TGCAAGTTAGGGCCAGAGTTGACAGATACGCAGTATTTT.

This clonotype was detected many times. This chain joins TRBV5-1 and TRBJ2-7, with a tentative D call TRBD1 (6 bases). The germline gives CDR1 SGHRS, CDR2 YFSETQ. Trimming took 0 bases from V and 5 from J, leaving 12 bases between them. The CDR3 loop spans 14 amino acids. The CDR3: CASSLGQGSNEQYF. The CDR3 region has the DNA TGCGCCAGCAGCTTGGGGCAGGGGTCCAACGAGCAGTACTTC.

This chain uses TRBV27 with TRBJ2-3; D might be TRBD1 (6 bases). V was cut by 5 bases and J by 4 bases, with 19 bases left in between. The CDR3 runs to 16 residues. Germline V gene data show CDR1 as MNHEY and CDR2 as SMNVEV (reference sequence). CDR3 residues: CASSPNPQGWADTQYF. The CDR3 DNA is TGTGCCAGCAGTCCCAACCCACAGGGATGGGCAGATACGCAGTATTTT.

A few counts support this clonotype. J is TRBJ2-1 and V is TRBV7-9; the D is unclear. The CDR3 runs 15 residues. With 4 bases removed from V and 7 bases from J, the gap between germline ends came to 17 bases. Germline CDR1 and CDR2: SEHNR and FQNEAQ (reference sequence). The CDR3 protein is CASSSYVSSGNEQFF. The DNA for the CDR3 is TGTGCCAGCAGCTCGTACGTGTCTAGTGGGAATGAGCAGTTCTTC.

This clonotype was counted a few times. The CDR3 loop reads CASSRDRPTDTQYF. The CDR3 DNA reads TGTGCCAGCAGTCGCGACAGACCCACAGATACGCAGTATTTT. J is TRBJ2-3 and V is TRBV6-1; D is perhaps TRBD1 (5 bases). Between the trimmed V and J ends, which lost 5 bases and 2 bases, there was a span of 11 bases. This CDR3 contains 14 residues. In germline, CDR1 is MNHNS, CDR2 SASEGT.

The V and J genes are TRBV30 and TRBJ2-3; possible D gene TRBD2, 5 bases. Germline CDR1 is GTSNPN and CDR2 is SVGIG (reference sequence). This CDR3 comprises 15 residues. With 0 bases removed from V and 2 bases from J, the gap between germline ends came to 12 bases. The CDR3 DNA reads TGTGCCTGGAGTGTAGGACTGCCCTTCACAGATACGCAGTATTTT. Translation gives CAWSVGLPFTDTQYF.

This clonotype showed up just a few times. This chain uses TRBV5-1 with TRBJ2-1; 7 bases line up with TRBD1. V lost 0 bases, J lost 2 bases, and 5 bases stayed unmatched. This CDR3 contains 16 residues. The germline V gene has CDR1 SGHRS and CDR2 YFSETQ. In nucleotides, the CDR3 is TGCGCCAGCAGCTTGGCATTCGGGACAGCCTACAATGAGCAGTTCTTC. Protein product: CASSLAFGTAYNEQFF.

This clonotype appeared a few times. The CDR3 DNA is TGTGCCAGCAGTTTGAGGAATGAAGCTTTCTTT. It translates to CASSLRNEAFF. The chain recombines TRBV28 with TRBJ1-1; D gene ambiguous. This CDR3 has 11 residues. Between the trimmed V and J ends, which lost 3 bases and 7 bases, there was a span of 6 bases. Germline CDR1 and CDR2: MDHEN and SYDVKM.

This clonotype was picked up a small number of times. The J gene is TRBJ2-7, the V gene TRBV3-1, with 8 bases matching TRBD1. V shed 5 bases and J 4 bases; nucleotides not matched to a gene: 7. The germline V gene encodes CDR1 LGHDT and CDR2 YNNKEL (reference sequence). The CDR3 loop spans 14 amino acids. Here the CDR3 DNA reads TGTGCCAGCAGCAAACAGGGGGGCCCTTACGAGCAGTACTTC. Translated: CASSKQGGPYEQYF.

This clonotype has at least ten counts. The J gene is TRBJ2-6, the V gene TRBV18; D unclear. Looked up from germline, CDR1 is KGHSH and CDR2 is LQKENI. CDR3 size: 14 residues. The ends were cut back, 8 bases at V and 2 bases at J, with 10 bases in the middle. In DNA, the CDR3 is TGTGCCAGCAGCCCGCCGGCTGGGGCCAACGTCCTGACTTTC. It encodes CASSPPAGANVLTF.

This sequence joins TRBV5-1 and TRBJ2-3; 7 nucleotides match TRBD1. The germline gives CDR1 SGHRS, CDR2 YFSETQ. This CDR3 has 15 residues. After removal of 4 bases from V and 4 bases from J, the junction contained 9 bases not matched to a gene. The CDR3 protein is CASSDPQGMADTQYF. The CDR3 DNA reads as TGCGCCAGCAGCGACCCACAGGGGATGGCAGATACGCAGTATTTT. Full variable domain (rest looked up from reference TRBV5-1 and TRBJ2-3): KAGVTQTPRYLIKTRGQQVTLSCSPISGHRSVSWYQQTPGQGLQFLFEYFSETQRNKGNFPGRFSGRQFSNSRSEMNVSTLELGDSALYLCASSDPQGMADTQYFGPGTRLTVL.

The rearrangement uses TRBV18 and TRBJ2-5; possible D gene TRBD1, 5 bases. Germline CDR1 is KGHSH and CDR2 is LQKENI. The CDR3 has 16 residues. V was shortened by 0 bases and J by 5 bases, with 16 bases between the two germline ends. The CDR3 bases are TGTGCCAGCTCACCACCCGGCAGGGCAGTCGAGGAGACCCAGTACTTC. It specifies CASSPPGRAVEETQYF.

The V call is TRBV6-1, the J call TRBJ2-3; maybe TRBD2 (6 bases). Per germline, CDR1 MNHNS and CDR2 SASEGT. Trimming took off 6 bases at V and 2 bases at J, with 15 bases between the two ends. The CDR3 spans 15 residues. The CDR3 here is CASSHLGGYTDTQYF. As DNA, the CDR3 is TGTGCCAGCAGCCACCTTGGAGGGTACACAGATACGCAGTATTTT.

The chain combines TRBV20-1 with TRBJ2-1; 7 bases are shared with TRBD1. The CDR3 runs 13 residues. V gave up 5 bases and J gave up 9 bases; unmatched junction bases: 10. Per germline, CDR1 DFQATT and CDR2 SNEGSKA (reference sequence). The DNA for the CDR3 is TGCAGTGCTCTCCGACAGGGTTTGTTTGAGCAGTTCTTC. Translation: CSALRQGLFEQFF.

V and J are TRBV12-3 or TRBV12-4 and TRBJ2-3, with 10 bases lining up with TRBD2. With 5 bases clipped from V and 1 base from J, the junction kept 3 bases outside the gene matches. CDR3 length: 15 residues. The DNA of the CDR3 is TGTGCCAGCAGTCGACTAGCGGGCCGCACAGATACGCAGTATTTT. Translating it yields CASSRLAGRTDTQYF.

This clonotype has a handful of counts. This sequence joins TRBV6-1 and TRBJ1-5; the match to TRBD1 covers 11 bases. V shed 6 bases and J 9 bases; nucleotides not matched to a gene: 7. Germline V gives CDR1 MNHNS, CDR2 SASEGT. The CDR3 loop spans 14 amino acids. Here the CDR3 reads CASSRGTGGLPQHF. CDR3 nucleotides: TGTGCCAGCAGCCGAGGGACAGGGGGTCTGCCCCAGCATTTT.

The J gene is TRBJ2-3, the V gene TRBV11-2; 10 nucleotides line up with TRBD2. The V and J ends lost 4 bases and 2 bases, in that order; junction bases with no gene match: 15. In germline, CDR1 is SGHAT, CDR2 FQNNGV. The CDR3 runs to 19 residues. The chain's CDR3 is CASSYPGGTSVILTDTQYF. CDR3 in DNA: TGTGCCAGCAGCTATCCGGGGGGGACTAGCGTGATCCTCACAGATACGCAGTATTTT.

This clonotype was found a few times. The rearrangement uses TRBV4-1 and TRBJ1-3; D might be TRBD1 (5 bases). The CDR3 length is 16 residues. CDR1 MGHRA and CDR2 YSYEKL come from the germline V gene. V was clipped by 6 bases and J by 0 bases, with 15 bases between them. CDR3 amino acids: CASRRAGGISGNTIYF. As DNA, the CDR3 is TGCGCCAGCAGGCGAGCGGGGGGAATCTCTGGAAACACCATATATTTT.

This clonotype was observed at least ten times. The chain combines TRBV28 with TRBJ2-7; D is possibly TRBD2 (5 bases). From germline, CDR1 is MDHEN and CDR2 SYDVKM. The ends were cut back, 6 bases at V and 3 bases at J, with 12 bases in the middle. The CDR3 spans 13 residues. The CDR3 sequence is CASSTPRVYEQYF. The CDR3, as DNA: TGTGCCAGCAGCACACCGAGGGTCTACGAGCAGTACTTC. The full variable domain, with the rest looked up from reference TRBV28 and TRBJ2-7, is DVKVTQSSRYLVKRTGEKVFLECVQDMDHENMFWYRQDPGLGLRLIYFSYDVKMKEKGDIPEGYSVSREKKERFSLILESASTNQTSMYLCASSTPRVYEQYFGPGTRLTVT.

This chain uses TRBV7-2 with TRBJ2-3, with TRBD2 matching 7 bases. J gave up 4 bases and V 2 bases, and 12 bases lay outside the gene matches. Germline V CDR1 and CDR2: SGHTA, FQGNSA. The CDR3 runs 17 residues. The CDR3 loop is CASSLMASGKMADTQYF. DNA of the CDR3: TGTGCCAGCAGCTTAATGGCTAGCGGAAAAATGGCAGATACGCAGTATTTT.

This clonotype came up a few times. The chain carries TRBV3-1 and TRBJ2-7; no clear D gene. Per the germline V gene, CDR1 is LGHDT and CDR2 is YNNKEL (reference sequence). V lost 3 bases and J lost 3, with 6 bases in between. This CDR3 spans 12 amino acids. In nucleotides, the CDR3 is TGTGCCAGCAGCCAGAGCCTCTACGAGCAGTACTTC. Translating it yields CASSQSLYEQYF.

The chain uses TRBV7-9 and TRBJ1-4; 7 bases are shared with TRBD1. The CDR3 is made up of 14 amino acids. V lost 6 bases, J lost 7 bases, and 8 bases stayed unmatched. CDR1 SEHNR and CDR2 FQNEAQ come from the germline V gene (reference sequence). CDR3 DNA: TGTGCCAGCAGTTCCGGGACAGCGTCTGAAAAACTGTTTTTT. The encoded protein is CASSSGTASEKLFF.

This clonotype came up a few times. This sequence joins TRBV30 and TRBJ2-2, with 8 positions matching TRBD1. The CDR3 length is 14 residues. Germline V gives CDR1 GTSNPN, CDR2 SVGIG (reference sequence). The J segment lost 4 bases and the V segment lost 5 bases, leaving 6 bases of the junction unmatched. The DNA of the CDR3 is TGTGCCTGGCAGGGGGCGCGCCGCACCGGGGAGCTGTTTTTT. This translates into CAWQGARRTGELFF.

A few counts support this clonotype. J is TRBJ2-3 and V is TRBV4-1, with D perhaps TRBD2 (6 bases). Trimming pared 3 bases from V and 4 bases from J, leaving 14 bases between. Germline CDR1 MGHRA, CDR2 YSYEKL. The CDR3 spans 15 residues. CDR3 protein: CASSQDGSHSDTQYF. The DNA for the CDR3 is TGCGCCAGCAGCCAGGACGGGAGCCACTCAGATACGCAGTATTTT.